This T cell receptor (beta chain) was found in a study of CD8+ T cells in alopecia areata. Study information: Patients in the treated group were given tofacitinib by mouth, 5 to 10 mg twice a day.

The treatment here: oral pan-JAK inhibitor, 5-10 mg twice daily. Sorting of PBMCs yielded the CD4+ and CD8+ T cells. The CDR3 runs to 14 residues. V gave up 2 bases and J gave up 1 base, with 9 bases separating them. Germline V lookup: CDR1 SGHRS, CDR2 YFSETQ. A word on this clone: Antigen: not known.

As the sequencing template, cDNA was produced by extracting RNA and reverse transcribing it. The assay was immunoSEQ multiplex PCR, and TCRdb's table has in-frame clones only and misses some. The table has some 220,000 clones, under 75% seen once. Notes on the study in general: Alopecia totalis/universalis scalp especially showed more expanded CD8+ clones than normal scalp. Tofacitinib significantly lowered scalp clonality and expanded CD8+ clones among the top 100.

Sequences were derived from CD4+ T cells sorted from blood, sampled at week 4, from a patient treated with tofacitinib. The chain carries TRBV5-1 and TRBJ1-1; tentatively, D is TRBD1 (6 bases). The sequence was obtained from a human donor with alopecia areata. CDR3 in DNA: TGCGCCAGCAGCTTATCACAGGGGAACACTGAAGCTTTCTTT. Translating gives CASSLSQGNTEAFF.